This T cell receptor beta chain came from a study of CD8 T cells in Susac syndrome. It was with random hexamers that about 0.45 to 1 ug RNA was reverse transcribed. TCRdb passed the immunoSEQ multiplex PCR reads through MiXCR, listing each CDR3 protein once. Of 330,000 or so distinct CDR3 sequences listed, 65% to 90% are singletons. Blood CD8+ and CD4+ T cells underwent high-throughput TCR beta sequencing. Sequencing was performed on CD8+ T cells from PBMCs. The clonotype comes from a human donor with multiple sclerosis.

CDR3 bases: TGTGCCAGCAGGTCAGGGAGTACTAATGAAAAACTGTTTTTT. Its protein product is CASRSGSTNEKLFF. The chain links TRBV7-9 to TRBJ1-4, with a tentative D call TRBD1 (5 bases). V lost 6 bases and J 2 bases, leaving 10 bases between the germline ends. This CDR3 region has 14 residues. The germline gives CDR1 SEHNR, CDR2 FQNEAQ (reference sequence).